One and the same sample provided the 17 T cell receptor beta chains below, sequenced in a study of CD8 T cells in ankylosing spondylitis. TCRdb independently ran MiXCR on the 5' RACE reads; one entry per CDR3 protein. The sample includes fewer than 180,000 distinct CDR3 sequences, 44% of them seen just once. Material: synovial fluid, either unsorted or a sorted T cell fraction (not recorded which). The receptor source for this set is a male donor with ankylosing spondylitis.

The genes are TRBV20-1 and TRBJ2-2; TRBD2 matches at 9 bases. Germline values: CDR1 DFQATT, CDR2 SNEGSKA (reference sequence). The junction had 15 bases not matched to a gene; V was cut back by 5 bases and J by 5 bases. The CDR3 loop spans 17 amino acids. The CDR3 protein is CSAWRPGLALKTGELFF. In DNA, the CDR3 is TGCAGTGCTTGGCGTCCGGGACTAGCCTTGAAGACCGGGGAGCTGTTTTTT.

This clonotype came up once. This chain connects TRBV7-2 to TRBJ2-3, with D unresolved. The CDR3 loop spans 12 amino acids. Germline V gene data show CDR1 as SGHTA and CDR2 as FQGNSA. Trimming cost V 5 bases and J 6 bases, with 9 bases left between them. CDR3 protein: CASSRTRDTQYF. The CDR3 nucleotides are TGTGCCAGCAGCCGTACCCGGGATACGCAGTATTTT. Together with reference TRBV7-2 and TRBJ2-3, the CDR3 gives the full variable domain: GAGVSQSPSNKVTEKGKDVELRCDPISGHTALYWYRQSLGQGLEFLIYFQGNSAPDKSGLPSDRFSAERTGGSVSTLTIQRTQQEDSAVYLCASSRTRDTQYFGPGTRLTVL.

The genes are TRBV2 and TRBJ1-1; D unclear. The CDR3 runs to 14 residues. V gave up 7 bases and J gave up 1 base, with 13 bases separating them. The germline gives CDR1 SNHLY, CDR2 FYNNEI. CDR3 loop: CASKRPYPNTEAFF. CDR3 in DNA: TGTGCCAGCAAGAGGCCATACCCGAACACTGAAGCTTTCTTT. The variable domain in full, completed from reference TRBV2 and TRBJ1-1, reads EPEVTQTPSHQVTQMGQEVILRCVPISNHLYFYWYRQILGQKVEFLVSFYNNEISEKSEIFDDQFSVERPDGSNFTLKIRSTKLEDSAMYFCASKRPYPNTEAFFGQGTRLTVV.

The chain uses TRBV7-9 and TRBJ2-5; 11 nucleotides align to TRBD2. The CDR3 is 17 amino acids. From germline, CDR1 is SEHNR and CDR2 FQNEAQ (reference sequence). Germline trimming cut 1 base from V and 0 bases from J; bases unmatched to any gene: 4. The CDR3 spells CASSLGVAGGYQETQYF. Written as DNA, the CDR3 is TGTGCCAGCAGCTTAGGCGTAGCGGGAGGGTACCAAGAGACCCAGTACTTC.

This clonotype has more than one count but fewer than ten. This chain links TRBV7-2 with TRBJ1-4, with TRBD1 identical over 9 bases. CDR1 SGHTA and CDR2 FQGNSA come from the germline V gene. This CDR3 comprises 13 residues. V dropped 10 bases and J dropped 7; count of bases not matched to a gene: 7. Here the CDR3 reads CATRRTGVEKLFF. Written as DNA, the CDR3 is TGTGCCACCCGCAGGACAGGGGTTGAAAAACTGTTTTTT.

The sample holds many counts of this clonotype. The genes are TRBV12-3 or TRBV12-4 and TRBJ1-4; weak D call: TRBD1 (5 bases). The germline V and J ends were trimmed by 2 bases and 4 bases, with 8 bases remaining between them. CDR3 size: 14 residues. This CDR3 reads CASSLWGYNEKLFF. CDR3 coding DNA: TGTGCCAGCAGTTTATGGGGGTATAATGAAAAACTGTTTTTT.

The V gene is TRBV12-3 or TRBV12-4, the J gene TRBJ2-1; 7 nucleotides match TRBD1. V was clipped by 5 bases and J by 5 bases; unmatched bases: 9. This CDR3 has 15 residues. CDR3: CASSLRQGYHNEQFF. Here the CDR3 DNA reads TGTGCCAGCAGTCTCCGACAGGGTTACCACAATGAGCAGTTCTTC.

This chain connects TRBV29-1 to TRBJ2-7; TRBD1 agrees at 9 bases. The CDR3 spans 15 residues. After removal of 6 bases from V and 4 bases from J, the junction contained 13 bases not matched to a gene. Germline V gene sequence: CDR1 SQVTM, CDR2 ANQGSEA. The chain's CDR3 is CSVAGTGRKAYEQYF. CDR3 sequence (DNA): TGCAGCGTAGCCGGGACAGGGAGAAAGGCTTACGAGCAGTACTTC.

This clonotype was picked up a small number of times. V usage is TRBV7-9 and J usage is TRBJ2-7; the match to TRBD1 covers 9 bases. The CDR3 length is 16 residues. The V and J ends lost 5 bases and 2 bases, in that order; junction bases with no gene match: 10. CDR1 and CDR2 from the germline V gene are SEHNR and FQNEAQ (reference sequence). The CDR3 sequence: CASSNRGQGFAYEQYF. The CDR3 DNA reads TGTGCCAGCAGCAACAGGGGACAGGGATTTGCCTACGAGCAGTACTTC.

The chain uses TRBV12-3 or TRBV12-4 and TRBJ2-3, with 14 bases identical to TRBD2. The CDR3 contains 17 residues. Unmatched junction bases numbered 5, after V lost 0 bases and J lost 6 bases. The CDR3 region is CASSLAGLAGVVDTQYF. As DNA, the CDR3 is TGTGCCAGCAGTTTAGCGGGACTAGCGGGAGTAGTGGATACGCAGTATTTT.

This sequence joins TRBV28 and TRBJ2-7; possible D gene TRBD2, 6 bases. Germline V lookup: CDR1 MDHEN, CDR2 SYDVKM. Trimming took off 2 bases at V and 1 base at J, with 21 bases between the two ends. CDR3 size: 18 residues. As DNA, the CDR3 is TGTGCCAGCAGTTTAGTTCTCGTTCCGGGGGAGGATTCCTACGAGCAGTACTTC. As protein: CASSLVLVPGEDSYEQYF. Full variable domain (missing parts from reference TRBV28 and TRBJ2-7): DVKVTQSSRYLVKRTGEKVFLECVQDMDHENMFWYRQDPGLGLRLIYFSYDVKMKEKGDIPEGYSVSREKKERFSLILESASTNQTSMYLCASSLVLVPGEDSYEQYFGPGTRLTVT.

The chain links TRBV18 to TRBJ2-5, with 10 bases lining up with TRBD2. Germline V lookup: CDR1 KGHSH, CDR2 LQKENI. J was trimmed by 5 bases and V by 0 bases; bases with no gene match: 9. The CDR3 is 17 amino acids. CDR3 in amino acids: CASSPPLSGRALETQYF. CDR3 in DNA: TGTGCCAGCTCACCACCACTGAGCGGGAGGGCCTTGGAGACCCAGTACTTC.

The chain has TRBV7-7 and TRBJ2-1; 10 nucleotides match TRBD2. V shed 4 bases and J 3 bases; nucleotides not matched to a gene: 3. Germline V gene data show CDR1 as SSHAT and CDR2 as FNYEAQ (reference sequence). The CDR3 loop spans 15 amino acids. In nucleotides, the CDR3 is TGTGCCAGCAGCTCGGGACTAGCGTTCTACAATGAGCAGTTCTTC. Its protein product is CASSSGLAFYNEQFF.

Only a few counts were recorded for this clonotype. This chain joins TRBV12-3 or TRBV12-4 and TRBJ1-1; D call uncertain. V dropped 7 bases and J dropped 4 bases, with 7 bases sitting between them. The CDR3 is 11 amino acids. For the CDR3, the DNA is TGTGCCAGCACCGCGGGCACTGAAGCTTTCTTT. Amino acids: CASTAGTEAFF.

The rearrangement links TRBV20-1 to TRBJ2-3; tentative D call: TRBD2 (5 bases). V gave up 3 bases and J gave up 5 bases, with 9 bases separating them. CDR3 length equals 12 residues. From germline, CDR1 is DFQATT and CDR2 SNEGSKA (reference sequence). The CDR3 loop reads CSAREAGDTQYF. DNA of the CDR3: TGCAGTGCTAGGGAGGCGGGAGATACGCAGTATTTT.

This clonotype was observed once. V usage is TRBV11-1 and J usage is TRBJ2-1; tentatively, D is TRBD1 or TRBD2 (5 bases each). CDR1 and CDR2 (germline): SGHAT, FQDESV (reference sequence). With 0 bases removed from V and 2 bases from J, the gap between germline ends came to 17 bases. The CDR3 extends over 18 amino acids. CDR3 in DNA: TGTGCCAGCAGCTTAGCCGGACTCTGGGGCAGAACCTACAATGAGCAGTTCTTC. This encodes CASSLAGLWGRTYNEQFF. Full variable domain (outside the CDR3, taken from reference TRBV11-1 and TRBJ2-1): EAEVAQSPRYKITEKSQAVAFWCDPISGHATLYWYRQILGQGPELLVQFQDESVVDDSQLPKDRFSAERLKGVDSTLKIQPAELGDSAMYLCASSLAGLWGRTYNEQFFGPGTRLTVL.

CDR3 in DNA: TGCAGCGTCCCGACAGGGGATGGCTCTGAAGCTTTCTTT. Translation gives CSVPTGDGSEAFF. The chain couples TRBV29-1 to TRBJ1-1, with 8 bases identical to TRBD1. The junction had 9 bases not matched to a gene; V was cut back by 6 bases and J by 6 bases. This CDR3 is 13 amino acids long. The germline CDR1 and CDR2 sequences are SQVTM and ANQGSEA. Full variable domain (rest looked up from reference TRBV29-1 and TRBJ1-1): SAVISQKPSRDICQRGTSLTIQCQVDSQVTMMFWYRQQPGQSLTLIATANQGSEATYESGFVIDKFPISRPNLTFSTLTVSNMSPEDSSIYLCSVPTGDGSEAFFGQGTRLTVV.